What follows is one T cell receptor (beta chain) and its context. Its target is not known. The source of the sample is a study of shared clonotypes between healthy human individuals. Study-wide results and caveats: Relative to their counterparts shared across all four donors, non-shared clonotypes exhibited diminished generation probabilities.

Germline V CDR1 and CDR2: MGHRA, YSYEKL. The CDR3 is 16 residues long. The trim removed 1 base at V and 5 bases at J, leaving 4 bases unmatched. Data came from immunoSEQ multiplex PCR; TCRdb stores just in-frame clones and leaves some out. The table lists fewer than 850,000 clones, about 96% of them singletons. The naive CD8 subset, CD45RO-negative cells positively selected for CCR7, excluded terminally differentiated effector memory CD45RA+ cells. The chain couples TRBV4-1 to TRBJ2-1; TRBD2 agrees at 11 bases. The TCR was taken from a man aged 30 to 39 in good health. Sequenced material: naive CD8+ T cells sorted from blood. The CDR3 DNA follows: TGCGCCAGCAGCCAAGCGCCTAGCGGGGGGAACAATGAGCAGTTCTTC. Residues: CASSQAPSGGNNEQFF.